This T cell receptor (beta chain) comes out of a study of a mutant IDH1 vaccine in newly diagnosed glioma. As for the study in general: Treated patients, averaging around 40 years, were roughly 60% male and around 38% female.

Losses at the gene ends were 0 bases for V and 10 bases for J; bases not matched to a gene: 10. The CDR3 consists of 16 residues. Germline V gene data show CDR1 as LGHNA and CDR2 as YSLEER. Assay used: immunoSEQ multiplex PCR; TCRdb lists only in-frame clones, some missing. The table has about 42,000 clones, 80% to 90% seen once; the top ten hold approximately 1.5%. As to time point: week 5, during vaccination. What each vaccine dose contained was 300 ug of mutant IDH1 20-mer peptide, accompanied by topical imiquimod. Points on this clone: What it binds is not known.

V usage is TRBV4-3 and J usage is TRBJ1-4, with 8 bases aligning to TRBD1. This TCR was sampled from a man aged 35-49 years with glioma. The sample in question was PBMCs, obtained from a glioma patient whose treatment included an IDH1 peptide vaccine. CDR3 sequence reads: CASSQDSGDRGVKLFF. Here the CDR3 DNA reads TGCGCCAGCAGCCAAGATTCAGGAGACAGGGGTGTAAAACTGTTTTTT.